This T cell receptor beta chain is drawn from a study of cytomegalovirus exposure and HLA in healthy donors. PCR amplification relied on 60 Vbeta primers (plus 13 Jbeta primers). Produced via immunoSEQ multiplex PCR; TCRdb's table is partial and in-frame only. Found here are 89,000 or so clones, around 80% of them singletons; the top ten hold approximately 11%. Comments on this clone: The antigen is undetermined.

Study-wide points: Sequencing depth roughly uniform across donors was assumed in presence/absence analyses. Sequencing likely produced, as an artifact, a cluster of highly shared sequence variants. In a later analysis, V- and J-gene trimming of beta chains associated with a DCLRE1C missense variant, replicated independently. In an earlier analysis, in 620 or so donors, most V segments appeared productive either ~87% or ~30% of the time.

Sequenced input: PBMCs. The source of this sequence is a man aged 18-30 years in good health and CMV-seropositive.

CDR3: CASSSPQGRDYGYTF. DNA for the CDR3: TGTGCCAGCAGTTCCCCCCAGGGGAGAGACTATGGCTACACCTTC. The V and J genes are TRBV6-5 and TRBJ1-2; D is possibly TRBD1 (6 bases). Germline V gene lookup returns CDR1 MNHEY and CDR2 SVGAGI. V was shortened by 4 bases and J by 3 bases, with 15 bases between the two germline ends. The CDR3 has 15 residues.